A single sample is the source of the 3 T cell receptor beta chains below, sequenced in a study of cytomegalovirus exposure and HLA in healthy donors. Primers: 60 Vbeta forward and 13 Jbeta reverse. The method was immunoSEQ multiplex PCR; TCRdb's version includes in-frame clones alone and lacks a portion of them. The sample totals more than 45,000 clones. The sequencing input was PBMCs. All receptors come from a woman aged 60-70 years in good health and CMV-seropositive.

This rearrangement joins TRBV5-4 to TRBJ1-2; tentative D call: TRBD1 (6 bases). From germline, CDR1 is SGHNT and CDR2 YYREEE (reference sequence). V was clipped by 4 bases and J by 5 bases, with 15 bases between them. This CDR3 is built from 14 residues. CDR3 protein: CASSTNQDSYGYTF. The CDR3 DNA reads as TGTGCCAGCAGCACCAACCAGGACAGTTATGGCTACACCTTC.

The chain carries TRBV7-9 and TRBJ1-1; the D gene is possibly TRBD1 (5 bases). The CDR3 length is 15 residues. Germline V gene sequence: CDR1 SEHNR, CDR2 FQNEAQ (reference sequence). With 0 bases removed from V and 4 bases from J, the gap between germline ends came to 12 bases. The DNA for the CDR3 is TGTGCCAGCAGCTTAGCCGGGGTGGGGGGCACTGAAGCTTTCTTT. Translated, it gives CASSLAGVGGTEAFF.

The rearrangement links TRBV6-1 to TRBJ1-5, with D possibly TRBD1 on 6 matching bases. This CDR3 has 16 amino acids. Germline CDR1 reads MNHNS; CDR2 reads SASEGT. Trimming left V 3 bases short and J 0 bases short, with 12 bases between. CDR3 residues: CASSELTGHSNQPQHF. CDR3 nucleotides: TGTGCCAGCAGTGAGTTGACAGGCCATAGCAATCAGCCCCAGCATTTT.